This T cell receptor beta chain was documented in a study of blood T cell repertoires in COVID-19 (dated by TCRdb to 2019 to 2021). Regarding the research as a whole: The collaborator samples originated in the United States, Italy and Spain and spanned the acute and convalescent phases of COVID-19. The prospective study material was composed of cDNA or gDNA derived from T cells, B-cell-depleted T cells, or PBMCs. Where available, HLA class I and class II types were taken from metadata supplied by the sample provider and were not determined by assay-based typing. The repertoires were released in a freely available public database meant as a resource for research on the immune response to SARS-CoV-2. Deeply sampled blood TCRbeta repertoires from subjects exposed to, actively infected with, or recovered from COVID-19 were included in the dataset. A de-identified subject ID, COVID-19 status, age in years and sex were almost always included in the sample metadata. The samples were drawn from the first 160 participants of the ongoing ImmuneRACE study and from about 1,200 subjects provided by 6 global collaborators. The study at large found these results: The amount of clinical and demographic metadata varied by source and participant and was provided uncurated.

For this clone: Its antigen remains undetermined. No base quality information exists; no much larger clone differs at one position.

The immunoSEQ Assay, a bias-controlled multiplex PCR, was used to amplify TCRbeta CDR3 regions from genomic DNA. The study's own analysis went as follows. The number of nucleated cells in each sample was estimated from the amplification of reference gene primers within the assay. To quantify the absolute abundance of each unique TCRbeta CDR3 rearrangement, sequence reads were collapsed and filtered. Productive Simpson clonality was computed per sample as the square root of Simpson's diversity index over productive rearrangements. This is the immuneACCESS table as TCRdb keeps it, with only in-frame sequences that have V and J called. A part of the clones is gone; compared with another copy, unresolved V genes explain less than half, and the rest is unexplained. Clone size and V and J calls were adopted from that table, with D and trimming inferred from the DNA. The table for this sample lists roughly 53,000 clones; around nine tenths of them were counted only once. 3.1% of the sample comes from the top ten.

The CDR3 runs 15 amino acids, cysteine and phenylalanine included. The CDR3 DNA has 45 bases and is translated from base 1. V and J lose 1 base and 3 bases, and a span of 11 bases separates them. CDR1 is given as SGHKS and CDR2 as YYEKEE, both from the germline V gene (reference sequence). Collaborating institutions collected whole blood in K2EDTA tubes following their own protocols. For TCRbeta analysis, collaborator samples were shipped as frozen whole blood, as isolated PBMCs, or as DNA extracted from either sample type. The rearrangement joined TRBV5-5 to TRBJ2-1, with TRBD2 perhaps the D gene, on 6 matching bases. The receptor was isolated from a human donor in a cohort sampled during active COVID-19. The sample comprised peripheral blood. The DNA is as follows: TGTGCCAGCAGCTTGCGGGACTCGGTCTACAATGAGCAGTTCTTC. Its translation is CASSLRDSVYNEQFF.